These 25 T cell receptor beta chains share one sample of origin, sequenced in a study of blood T cells in healthy people across ages. A second PCR of about 7 to 12 cycles used a sample-barcoded 5' primer and a J-beta primer mix. TCRdb recomputed calls from the 5' RACE reads with MiXCR, one row per CDR3 protein. The repertoire holds 850,000 to 1,100,000 distinct CDR3 sequences, with 35% to 45% as singletons. The sample taken for sequencing was blood. These receptors originate from a man between 18 and 29 years old in good health.

The chain carries TRBV20-1 and TRBJ1-1; 12 bases agree with TRBD1. The CDR3 has 16 amino acids. V lost 5 bases to trimming and J lost 3 bases; unmatched junction nucleotides: 10. Germline V gene sequence: CDR1 DFQATT, CDR2 SNEGSKA (reference sequence). CDR3 sequence: CSAGGGTGGMDTEAFF. CDR3 DNA: TGCAGTGCTGGGGGGGGGACAGGGGGCATGGACACTGAAGCTTTCTTT.

The count of this clonotype is one. This may come from a read error, since a much larger clone is one base off. The CDR3 region has the DNA TGTGCCAGCAGAACTAGCGGGGGCCACAATGAGCAGTTCTTC. Residues: CASRTSGGHNEQFF. The rearrangement joins TRBV27 to TRBJ2-1; 11 bases are a match to TRBD2. CDR3 length: 14 amino acids. Germline CDR1 MNHEY, CDR2 SMNVEV (reference sequence). With V trimmed by 6 bases and J by 5 bases, 3 bases remained unmatched.

This chain connects TRBV4-3 to TRBJ2-1, with a tentative D call TRBD1 (6 bases). This CDR3 is 16 amino acids long. CDR1 and CDR2 (germline): LGHNA, YSLEER. Trimming shortened V by 1 base and J by 10 bases, and 20 bases separated the two germline ends. The chain's CDR3 is CASSQGLTGSFNEQFF. The CDR3 DNA sequence: TGCGCCAGCAGCCAAGGATTAACAGGGAGTTTCAACGAGCAGTTCTTC.

The chain combines TRBV29-1 with TRBJ2-1; 7 bases are shared with TRBD1. Per the germline V gene, CDR1 is SQVTM and CDR2 is ANQGSEA. The V segment lost 2 bases and the J segment 6 bases; nucleotides outside the gene matches: 4. CDR3 length: 13 amino acids. The CDR3: CSVERGQSNEQFF. DNA of the CDR3: TGCAGCGTTGAAAGGGGACAGTCCAATGAGCAGTTCTTC.

The gene calls are TRBV6-5 and TRBJ2-1; no clear D gene. This CDR3 is 12 amino acids long. Per germline, CDR1 MNHEY and CDR2 SVGAGI. The V gene lost 8 bases and the J gene lost 1 base, with 6 bases spanning the gap. The CDR3 nucleotides read TGTGCCAGCGGGCGGTCCTACAATGAGCAGTTCTTC. This sequence encodes CASGRSYNEQFF.

The rearrangement joins TRBV12-3 or TRBV12-4 to TRBJ1-1; D unclear. The CDR3 spans 13 residues. Between the trimmed V and J ends, which lost 7 bases and 1 base, there was a span of 10 bases. CDR3 amino acids: CASNPGWNTEAFF. For the CDR3, the DNA is TGTGCCAGCAATCCGGGCTGGAACACTGAAGCTTTCTTT.

The chain employs TRBV25-1 and TRBJ1-5; D might be TRBD1 (6 bases). The ends were cut back, 5 bases at V and 3 bases at J, with 11 bases in the middle. The CDR3 is 14 amino acids. The germline V gene has CDR1 MGHDK and CDR2 SYGVNS. The CDR3 region has the DNA TGTGCCAGCAGTACGTCAGGGGCCAATCAGCCCCAGCATTTT. It specifies CASSTSGANQPQHF.

J is TRBJ2-1 and V is TRBV7-2, with 7 nucleotides matching TRBD2. From germline, CDR1 is SGHTA and CDR2 FQGNSA. V was pared by 3 bases and J by 4 bases, with 6 bases of the junction left unmatched. This CDR3 region has 15 residues. CDR3 nucleotides: TGTGCCAGCAGCTTTACCACTAGCGTATACAATGAGCAGTTCTTC. Protein: CASSFTTSVYNEQFF.

This rearrangement joins TRBV7-3 to TRBJ2-2, with D maybe TRBD2 (6 bases). CDR1 is SGHTA, CDR2 FQGTGA, per germline. V lost 1 base and J lost 1, with 7 bases in between. CDR3 length: 15 residues. In nucleotides, the CDR3 is TGTGCCAGCAGCTTAAGAGCGGGGAACACCGGGGAGCTGTTTTTT. This sequence encodes CASSLRAGNTGELFF. Looking up the rest from reference TRBV7-3 and TRBJ2-2 gives the full variable domain: GAGVSQTPSNKVTEKGKYVELRCDPISGHTALYWYRQSLGQGPEFLIYFQGTGAADDSGLPNDRFFAVRPEGSVSTLKIQRTERGDSAVYLCASSLRAGNTGELFFGEGSRLTVL.

The sample holds one count of this clonotype. Its ends do not fully match the called genes, so a read error is possible. This chain links TRBV4-1 with TRBJ1-1, with D tentatively TRBD1 (5 bases). Germline V gene lookup returns CDR1 MGHRA and CDR2 YSYEKL. The CDR3 extends over 14 amino acids. CDR3 nucleotide sequence: TGCGCCAGCAGCCCTACCGGGTCGGGGACTGGAGCTTTCTTT. This sequence encodes CASSPTGSGTGAFF.

The J gene is TRBJ1-4, the V gene TRBV11-2, with D possibly being TRBD1 (6 bases). The CDR3 is 15 amino acids. Trimming took off 2 bases at V and 8 bases at J, with 15 bases between the two ends. Per germline, CDR1 SGHAT and CDR2 FQNNGV. The chain's CDR3 is CASSLWGGGQEKLFF. In DNA, the CDR3 is TGTGCCAGCAGCTTATGGGGCGGAGGACAGGAAAAACTGTTTTTT.

This clonotype showed up just a few times. As DNA, the CDR3 is TGTGCCACCTCGCCGATGACTTCATACAATGAGCAGTTCTTC. This encodes CATSPMTSYNEQFF. This sequence joins TRBV25-1 and TRBJ2-1; D unclear. CDR1 is MGHDK and CDR2 is SYGVNS in the germline V gene. The CDR3 runs 14 residues. Trimming cost V 10 bases and J 4 bases, with 17 bases left between them.

This clonotype was counted once. The chain uses TRBV5-1 and TRBJ2-3; TRBD2 matches 8 bases. Germline trimming cut 1 base from V and 6 bases from J; bases unmatched to any gene: 10. The CDR3 is 16 residues long. The germline V gene encodes CDR1 SGHRS and CDR2 YFSETQ. Written as DNA, the CDR3 is TGCGCCAGCAGCTTGAGCGGGGGAGCCCGCTCGGATACGCAGTATTTT. Translation gives CASSLSGGARSDTQYF.

This clonotype was counted between two and nine times. The genes are TRBV7-8 and TRBJ2-3, with TRBD2 identical over 10 bases. Per germline, CDR1 SGHVS and CDR2 FQNEAQ. V lost 5 bases to trimming and J lost 6 bases; unmatched junction nucleotides: 14. The CDR3 sequence is 17 residues long. The CDR3 DNA sequence: TGTGCCAGCAGCCAAAGTCCTAGCGGGGGTGAGGGGGATACGCAGTATTTT. Its translation: CASSQSPSGGEGDTQYF.

The genes are TRBV2 and TRBJ1-1; unclear D gene. The CDR3 has 14 amino acids. Germline V gene data show CDR1 as SNHLY and CDR2 as FYNNEI. The germline V and J ends were trimmed by 3 bases and 6 bases, with 14 bases remaining between them. The CDR3 here is CASSEKVSLSEAFF. The CDR3 region has the DNA TGTGCCAGCAGTGAGAAAGTAAGCCTATCTGAAGCTTTCTTT. Using reference TRBV2 and TRBJ1-1 for the parts outside the CDR3, the full variable domain is EPEVTQTPSHQVTQMGQEVILRCVPISNHLYFYWYRQILGQKVEFLVSFYNNEISEKSEIFDDQFSVERPDGSNFTLKIRSTKLEDSAMYFCASSEKVSLSEAFFGQGTRLTVV.

There are a few counts of this clonotype. The gene calls are TRBV24-1 and TRBJ2-1; the match to TRBD2 covers 10 bases. Trimming took 3 bases from V and 8 from J; bases not matched to a gene: 9. This CDR3 region has 16 residues. CDR1 KGHDR and CDR2 SFDVKD come from the germline V gene. For the CDR3, the DNA is TGTGCCACCAGTGATCGGAGCGGGGGGGCCGTAGATGAGCAGTTCTTC. Translated, it gives CATSDRSGGAVDEQFF.

The V gene is TRBV11-1, the J gene TRBJ1-2, with D perhaps TRBD1 (5 bases). Germline CDR1 SGHAT, CDR2 FQDESV (reference sequence). The V end lost 3 bases, the J end lost 6 bases, and 11 bases lay between the germline ends. The CDR3 is 13 residues long. CDR3 DNA sequence: TGTGCCAGCAGCTTCCCAGGGAGTGATGGCTACACCTTC. It specifies CASSFPGSDGYTF. Full variable domain (missing parts from reference TRBV11-1 and TRBJ1-2): EAEVAQSPRYKITEKSQAVAFWCDPISGHATLYWYRQILGQGPELLVQFQDESVVDDSQLPKDRFSAERLKGVDSTLKIQPAELGDSAMYLCASSFPGSDGYTFGSGTRLTVV.

This rearrangement joins TRBV5-1 to TRBJ2-4, with 8 positions matching TRBD1. CDR1 is SGHRS and CDR2 is YFSETQ in the germline V gene. The CDR3 runs 14 residues. V was pared by 4 bases and J by 8 bases, with 8 bases of the junction left unmatched. The CDR3 DNA follows: TGCGCCAGCAGCAATGACAGGGGATTATACATTCAGTACTTC. Protein product: CASSNDRGLYIQYF.

This clonotype was counted ten times or more. The V and J genes are TRBV2 and TRBJ1-2; 10 nucleotides match TRBD1. The V segment lost 7 bases and the J segment 2 bases; nucleotides outside the gene matches: 1. This CDR3 is 13 amino acids long. Germline lookup yields CDR1 SNHLY and CDR2 FYNNEI. The CDR3 is CASTDRGNYGYTF. Written as DNA, the CDR3 is TGTGCCAGCACGGACAGGGGGAACTATGGCTACACCTTC.

Points on this clonotype: An end of the junction differs from the germline gene, which may be a read error. The chain recombines TRBV20-1 with TRBJ1-2, with 7 positions matching TRBD1. CDR1 and CDR2 from the germline V gene are DFQATT and SNEGSKA (reference sequence). There are 12 residues in the CDR3. The CDR3 DNA reads as TGTAGTGCAAGTACAGGGGATGGGGGCTACACCTTC. Translating gives CSASTGDGGYTF.

This clonotype was detected a few times. V is TRBV12-3 or TRBV12-4 and J is TRBJ1-5, with no clear D. The CDR3 runs 14 residues. V was shortened by 5 bases and J by 1 base, with 9 bases between the two germline ends. CDR3 in amino acids: CASSNLGSNQPQHF. The CDR3 region has the DNA TGTGCCAGCAGTAACTTGGGGAGCAATCAGCCCCAGCATTTT.

This chain uses TRBV9 with TRBJ2-1; 11 nucleotides agree with TRBD2. The ends lost 3 bases at V and 5 bases at J; junction bases unmatched: 4. The CDR3 loop spans 15 amino acids. Germline V gives CDR1 SGDLS, CDR2 YYNGEE. The CDR3 protein is CASSGLAGNNNEQFF. The CDR3, as DNA: TGTGCCAGCAGCGGACTAGCGGGGAACAACAATGAGCAGTTCTTC.

This clonotype was recorded once. A much more abundant neighbour one base away suggests this may be a read error. V gene TRBV7-2 combines with J gene TRBJ2-1, with D perhaps matching TRBD1 or TRBD2 (6 bases each). Germline-derived CDR1 and CDR2 are SGHTA and FQGNSA. Trimming stripped 5 bases from V and 10 bases from J, with 15 bases between. This CDR3 spans 13 amino acids. This CDR3 reads CASSTGTGYEQFF. For the CDR3, the DNA is TGTGCCAGCAGCACAGGGACTGGCTACGAGCAGTTCTTC.

The V and J genes are TRBV30 and TRBJ1-1; no reliable D call. Trimming took 3 bases from V and 8 from J, leaving 13 bases between them. The CDR3 consists of 12 residues. Germline lookup yields CDR1 GTSNPN and CDR2 SVGIG (reference sequence). The CDR3 region is CAWRPSTAEAFF. The CDR3, as DNA: TGTGCCTGGAGACCGTCAACAGCCGAAGCTTTCTTT.

This clonotype was recorded at least ten times. V usage is TRBV7-9 and J usage is TRBJ2-1; weak D call: TRBD1 (5 bases). Germline-derived CDR1 and CDR2 are SEHNR and FQNEAQ (reference sequence). V lost 8 bases to trimming and J lost 1 base, with 6 bases between them. This CDR3 has 12 residues. The CDR3 region has the DNA TGTGCCAGCCACAGGTCCTACAATGAGCAGTTCTTC. As protein: CASHRSYNEQFF.